The sequence of this T cell receptor beta chain was determined in a study of CD8 T cells in ankylosing spondylitis. As concerns this clonotype: What it recognizes is unknown.

Using its own MiXCR run on the 5' RACE reads, TCRdb lists one record per CDR3 protein. The sample includes about 480,000 distinct CDR3 sequences, about a sixth of them seen just once. Study-level points and caveats: Characteristic of ankylosing spondylitis blood, it appeared, was a TCR beta motif comprising roughly 8 highly homologous variants. Earlier work had already found some motif variants in reactive arthritis synovial fluid and blood.

Germline values: CDR1 SGHTA, CDR2 FQGNSA. CDR3 length equals 15 residues. Trimming removed 3 bases from V and 0 bases from J, with 11 bases in between. The V gene is TRBV7-2, the J gene TRBJ1-1; D not certain. Sequences were obtained from blood, either unsorted or a sorted T cell fraction (not recorded which). The source is a male donor with ankylosing spondylitis. The CDR3 DNA reads as TGTGCCAGCAGCTTTCAGGCGTACATGAACACTGAAGCTTTCTTT. It encodes CASSFQAYMNTEAFF.